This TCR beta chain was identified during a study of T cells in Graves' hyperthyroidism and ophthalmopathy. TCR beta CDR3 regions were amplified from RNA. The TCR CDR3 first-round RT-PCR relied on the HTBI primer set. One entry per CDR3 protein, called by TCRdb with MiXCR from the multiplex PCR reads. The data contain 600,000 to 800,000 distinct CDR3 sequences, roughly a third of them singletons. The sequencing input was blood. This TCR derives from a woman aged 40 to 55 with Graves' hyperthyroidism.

The CDR3 sequence is CASNAGQSPEKLFF. The CDR3 bases are TGTGCCAGTAATGCGGGACAGAGCCCCGAAAAACTGTTTTTT. The rearrangement uses TRBV19 and TRBJ1-4, with TRBD1 matching 7 bases. The CDR3 length is 14 residues. J was trimmed by 8 bases and V by 7 bases; bases with no gene match: 10. Germline V gene lookup returns CDR1 LNHDA and CDR2 SQIVND (reference sequence).